This TCR beta chain appears in the sequencing data of a study of shared clonotypes between healthy human individuals. Sequencing was performed with immunoSEQ multiplex PCR; in TCRdb, only in-frame clones are kept and a portion is missing. Here the sample spans hundreds of thousands of clones, approximately 73% being singletons. This clone was seen many times. Antigen: not known. With 2 bases removed from V and 1 base from J, the gap between germline ends came to 12 bases. The CDR3 runs to 15 residues. Germline V lookup: CDR1 SGHRS, CDR2 YFSETQ. Study-level results: Among a few donors, about 5% of naive CD4 clonotypes were found in common. In contrast to clonotypes shared by all four donors, non-shared clonotypes had lower generation probabilities.

This chain links TRBV5-1 with TRBJ2-5; TRBD2 might be the D (5 bases). The specimen sequenced was memory CD4+ T cells sorted from blood. Subset reported: CD45RA-negative fraction. The sequence came from a woman in her 30s in good health. Written as DNA, the CDR3 is TGCGCCAGCAGCTTTATCGGTAGCGCCCAAGAGACCCAGTACTTC. Its translation: CASSFIGSAQETQYF.